This T cell receptor (beta chain) is drawn from a study of shared clonotypes between healthy human individuals. On this clone itself: No antigen is known for it.

Generated by immunoSEQ multiplex PCR, the TCRdb table keeps only in-frame clones and is missing some. The data show about 1 million clones, about 80% seen once. V was trimmed by 1 base and J by 0 bases, leaving 13 bases between them. The CDR3 is 16 amino acids. Germline loops: CDR1 GTSNPN, CDR2 SVGIG (reference sequence). Study results and limitations: In the sorted subsets, rarefaction showed sequencing was incomplete despite large depth. The four-donor shared clonotypes exceeded non-shared clonotypes in generation probability, with non-shared ones scoring lower. Sharing across four donors was seen in 4% to 6.5% of naive CD4 clonotypes.

The V call is TRBV30, the J call TRBJ1-5; no firm D call. The sample taken for sequencing was memory CD4+ T cells sorted from blood. Subset defined: CD45RA-negative fraction. The TCR was taken from a young man in good health. In nucleotides, the CDR3 is TGTGCCTGGAGTGCGGCCGTTTCTCTTAGCAATCAGCCCCAGCATTTT. It yields the protein CAWSAAVSLSNQPQHF.